This TCR beta chain was sequenced in a study of vaccination and CD4 T cells after COVID-19. In the study overall: Convalescent donors: six male, four female; seven Caucasian, two Asian, one multiracial, two Hispanic. In culture, cells were exposed to overlapping spike peptides from SARS-CoV-2, HCoV-NL63, HCoV-OC43 and HCoV-229E. No peptide, an HIV-1 Nef pool, or a CEFX pool was what each control culture received. Whole-study findings and limits: Within the convalescent patients, a median approximately 86% of the SARS-CoV-2-reactive clones were ones that appeared only post-vaccination.

Described treatment: approximately 10-day PBMC culture with coronavirus spike peptide pools or control peptides (ViraFEST assay). This clonotype was counted only a few times. Its antigen remains unknown. The Oncomine TCR Beta short-read assay generated sequence data from the DNA of cultured CD4+ T cells. TCRdb reprocessed the PCR reads via MiXCR and lists one record per CDR3 protein. Here the sample spans approximately 14,000 distinct CDR3 sequences, 25% to 35% being singletons. The CDR3 spans 14 residues. From germline, CDR1 is KGHDR and CDR2 SFDVKD. Trimming took off 9 bases at V and 9 bases at J, with 17 bases between the two ends.

This TCR derives from a human donor who had recovered from COVID-19. V gene TRBV24-1 combines with J gene TRBJ1-6; D gene uncertain. The sequencing sample was made of CD4+ T cells from blood, cultured in vitro. The CDR3: CATSSGVPGSPLHF. The CDR3 DNA follows: TGTGCCACCTCCTCGGGAGTCCCCGGTTCACCCCTCCACTTT.